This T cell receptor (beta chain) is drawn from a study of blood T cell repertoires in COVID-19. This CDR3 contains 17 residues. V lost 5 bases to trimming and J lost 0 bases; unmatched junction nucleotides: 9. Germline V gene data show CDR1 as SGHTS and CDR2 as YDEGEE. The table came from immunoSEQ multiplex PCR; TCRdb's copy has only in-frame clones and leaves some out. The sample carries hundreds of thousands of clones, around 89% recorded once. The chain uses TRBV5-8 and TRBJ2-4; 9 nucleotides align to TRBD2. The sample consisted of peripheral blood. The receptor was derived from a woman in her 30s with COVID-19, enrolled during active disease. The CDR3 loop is CASSLPAGGPAKNIQYF. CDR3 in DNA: TGTGCCAGCAGTCTTCCAGCGGGGGGTCCAGCCAAAAACATTCAGTACTTC.